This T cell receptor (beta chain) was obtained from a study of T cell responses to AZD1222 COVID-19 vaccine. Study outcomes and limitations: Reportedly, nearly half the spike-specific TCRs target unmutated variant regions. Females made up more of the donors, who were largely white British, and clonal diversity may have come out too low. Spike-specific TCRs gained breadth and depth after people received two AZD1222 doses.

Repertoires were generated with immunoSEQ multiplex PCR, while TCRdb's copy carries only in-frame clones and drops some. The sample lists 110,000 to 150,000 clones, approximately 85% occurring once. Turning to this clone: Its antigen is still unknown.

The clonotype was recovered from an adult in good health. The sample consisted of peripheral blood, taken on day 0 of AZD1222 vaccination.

Written as DNA, the CDR3 is TGTGCCAGCAGTCCCCGACAGATACCTTCCTACGAGCAGTACTTC. Protein sequence: CASSPRQIPSYEQYF. The chain couples TRBV27 to TRBJ2-7; TRBD1 might be the D (5 bases). Germline lookup yields CDR1 MNHEY and CDR2 SMNVEV (reference sequence). The CDR3 is 15 amino acids. Trimming left V 5 bases short and J 1 base short, with 15 bases between.